The 30 T cell receptor beta chains in this list originate from one sample, sequenced in a study of cytomegalovirus exposure and HLA in healthy donors. Researchers ran the PCR with 60 Vbeta and 13 Jbeta primers. TCRdb keeps only in-frame clones here, not all; method: immunoSEQ multiplex PCR. The data contain around 57,000 clones, roughly 90% of them singletons. The sequenced sample was PBMCs. The source of these receptors is a young man in good health and CMV-seropositive.

This clone was seen only a few times. The chain employs TRBV27 and TRBJ1-1; D gene ambiguous. Per the germline V gene, CDR1 is MNHEY and CDR2 is SMNVEV (reference sequence). This CDR3 is built from 13 residues. The V end lost 3 bases, the J end lost 0 bases, and 5 bases lay between the germline ends. The CDR3 region is CASSFRLNTEAFF. CDR3 in DNA: TGTGCCAGCAGTTTCCGGTTGAACACTGAAGCTTTCTTT.

V gene TRBV10-3 combines with J gene TRBJ2-2; D call uncertain. Germline lookup yields CDR1 ENHRY and CDR2 SYGVKD. The V gene lost 7 bases and the J gene lost 2 bases, with 17 bases spanning the gap. CDR3 length: 16 residues. The CDR3, as DNA: TGTGCCATCACTCCTGAACGAGTAATCAACACCGGGGAGCTGTTTTTT. Amino acid sequence: CAITPERVINTGELFF.

In its sample, this clone was seen once. The chain joins TRBV2 to TRBJ2-2, with 9 bases that match TRBD2. There are 15 residues in the CDR3. Germline assignment: CDR1 SNHLY and CDR2 FYNNEI. The ends lost 11 bases at V and 8 bases at J; junction bases unmatched: 15. Here the CDR3 DNA reads TGTGCCTCGAACGCACGCTTAGCGGGAGTTGGGGAGCTGTTTTTT. This translates into CASNARLAGVGELFF.

This sequence joins TRBV15 and TRBJ2-1; 12 bases are a match to TRBD2. Germline CDR1 reads LNHNV; CDR2 reads YYDKDF (reference sequence). With 5 bases clipped from V and 4 bases from J, the junction kept 9 bases outside the gene matches. The CDR3 length is 17 residues. The CDR3 loop is CATSAYTLAGGYNEQFF. The CDR3 DNA reads as TGTGCCACCAGCGCCTACACCCTAGCGGGAGGGTACAATGAGCAGTTCTTC.

The rearrangement uses TRBV9 and TRBJ1-2, with TRBD1 matching over 7 bases. CDR3 length equals 19 residues. After removal of 3 bases from V and 5 bases from J, the junction contained 22 bases not matched to a gene. CDR1 SGDLS and CDR2 YYNGEE come from the germline V gene. CDR3: CASSAKNRRVRGWKYGYTF. Here the CDR3 DNA reads TGTGCCAGCAGCGCAAAAAACCGGCGCGTCAGGGGGTGGAAATATGGCTACACCTTC.

The J gene is TRBJ1-6, the V gene TRBV6-5, with D uncertain. V lost 6 bases to trimming and J lost 10 bases, with 16 bases between them. The germline CDR1 and CDR2 sequences are MNHEY and SVGAGI. The CDR3 extends over 14 amino acids. The CDR3 bases are TGTGCCAGCAGGGCCCGGCGGGGAGAATCACCCCTCCACTTT. This codes for CASRARRGESPLHF.

This clone was counted only a few times. The V call is TRBV9, the J call TRBJ2-1; 7 bases fit TRBD2. Germline trimming cut 3 bases from V and 1 base from J; bases unmatched to any gene: 7. The V gene's germline CDR1 is SGDLS and CDR2 YYNGEE. The CDR3 length is 16 residues. CDR3 sequence (DNA): TGTGCCAGCAGCGCCGTCAGCGGGAATTCCTACAATGAGCAGTTCTTC. This codes for CASSAVSGNSYNEQFF.

V and J are TRBV5-1 and TRBJ2-3; 13 positions agree with TRBD2. This CDR3 has 16 residues. The V segment lost 2 bases and the J segment 2 bases; nucleotides outside the gene matches: 2. From germline, CDR1 is SGHRS and CDR2 YFSETQ. CDR3 amino acids: CASSLGLAGDTDTQYF. The CDR3 DNA is TGCGCCAGCAGCTTAGGACTAGCGGGAGACACAGATACGCAGTATTTT.

V is TRBV4-1 and J is TRBJ2-7; 10 bases align to TRBD2. This CDR3 comprises 13 residues. J lost 7 bases, V lost 2 bases, and 2 bases had no gene match. Looked up from germline, CDR1 is MGHRA and CDR2 is YSYEKL. CDR3 DNA: TGCGCCAGCAGCCAACCACTAGCGGGGGAGCAGTACTTC. It is translated as CASSQPLAGEQYF.

The CDR3 spells CASSKEEYRVDGELFF. CDR3 DNA sequence: TGTGCCAGCAGCAAAGAAGAGTACAGGGTAGACGGGGAGCTGTTTTTT. The chain is built from TRBV21-1 and TRBJ2-2; the table names TRBD1, a call not compared with the DNA. TRBV21-1 is recorded as a pseudogene. The CDR3 spans 16 residues.

The CDR3 region has the DNA TGTGCCTGGAGTCCAGACTCAGAGGTTACGCAGTATTTT. It translates to CAWSPDSEVTQYF. The chain links TRBV30 to TRBJ2-3; D is unresolved. V dropped 2 bases and J dropped 8 bases, with 14 bases sitting between them. The germline V gene encodes CDR1 GTSNPN and CDR2 SVGIG (reference sequence). The CDR3 has 13 residues.

The V and J genes are TRBV4-1 and TRBJ1-4, with D perhaps TRBD1 (6 bases). CDR3 size: 14 residues. V lost 3 bases, J lost 4 bases, and 9 bases lay in between. Per germline, CDR1 MGHRA and CDR2 YSYEKL. CDR3 nucleotides: TGCGCCAGCAGCCAGGGGGCAGTTAATGAAAAACTGTTTTTT. Encoded protein: CASSQGAVNEKLFF.

V usage is TRBV29-1 and J usage is TRBJ2-7; D not resolved. In germline, CDR1 is SQVTM, CDR2 ANQGSEA. V lost 5 bases to trimming and J lost 0 bases, with 5 bases between them. This CDR3 spans 11 amino acids. Here the CDR3 DNA reads TGCAGCGTTCATAGCTCCTACGAGCAGTACTTC. Residues: CSVHSSYEQYF.

V is TRBV9 and J is TRBJ2-1, with 11 bases that match TRBD2. This CDR3 has 16 amino acids. V dropped 0 bases and J dropped 6; count of bases not matched to a gene: 5. Germline CDR1 and CDR2: SGDLS and YYNGEE. The CDR3 spells CASSVVAGGPGNEQFF. The CDR3 coding sequence is TGTGCCAGCAGCGTAGTAGCGGGAGGGCCGGGCAATGAGCAGTTCTTC.

V and J are TRBV28 and TRBJ1-1; 8 bases are a match to TRBD1. Germline loops: CDR1 MDHEN, CDR2 SYDVKM. CDR3 length equals 15 residues. J lost 6 bases, V lost 9 bases, and 15 bases had no gene match. The CDR3 sequence: CASSTGQELVAEAFF. CDR3 nucleotides: TGTGCCAGTTCTACGGGACAGGAACTCGTTGCTGAAGCTTTCTTT.

A single count supports this clone. The chain carries TRBV7-2 and TRBJ1-4; D is undetermined. With 5 bases removed from V and 4 bases from J, the gap between germline ends came to 14 bases. The germline CDR1 and CDR2 sequences are SGHTA and FQGNSA. There are 15 residues in the CDR3. The CDR3 coding sequence is TGTGCCAGCAGCCATAACAGCGGGAATAATGAAAAACTGTTTTTT. Translation gives CASSHNSGNNEKLFF.

The table lists this clone with a count of one. The chain is built from TRBV19 and TRBJ1-5, with 9 bases matching TRBD1. Germline CDR1 is LNHDA and CDR2 is SQIVND (reference sequence). J was trimmed by 5 bases and V by 8 bases; bases with no gene match: 7. CDR3 length: 14 amino acids. CDR3 protein: CASGGQGRDQPQHF. CDR3 DNA: TGTGCCAGTGGAGGACAGGGGCGGGATCAGCCCCAGCATTTT.

This chain links TRBV7-2 with TRBJ2-5; the D gene is possibly TRBD2 (7 bases). The CDR3 loop spans 15 amino acids. Trimming took 3 bases from V and 3 from J, leaving 14 bases between them. CDR1 is SGHTA, CDR2 FQGNSA, per germline. Here the CDR3 DNA reads TGTGCCAGCAGCTTGGGGGGGGCAGGGGAAGAGACCCAGTACTTC. It is translated as CASSLGGAGEETQYF.

The chain couples TRBV11-2 to TRBJ2-7; tentatively, D is TRBD2 (6 bases). CDR3 length equals 14 residues. From germline, CDR1 is SGHAT and CDR2 FQNNGV. V dropped 8 bases and J dropped 0 bases, with 14 bases sitting between them. CDR3 in DNA: TGTGCCAGCTTGAGGGGACTTAACTCCTACGAGCAGTACTTC. It yields the protein CASLRGLNSYEQYF. Full variable domain (remainder filled in from reference TRBV11-2 and TRBJ2-7): EAGVAQSPRYKIIEKRQSVAFWCNPISGHATLYWYQQILGQGPKLLIQFQNNGVVDDSQLPKDRFSAERLKGVDSTLKIQPAKLEDSAVYLCASLRGLNSYEQYFGPGTRLTVT.

This clone was observed a handful of times. This chain connects TRBV7-8 to TRBJ2-7; 8 bases align to TRBD1. CDR1 is SGHVS and CDR2 is FQNEAQ in the germline V gene. CDR3 length: 17 residues. V lost 4 bases and J lost 2; bases outside the gene matches: 13. The CDR3, as DNA: TGTGCCAGCAGCTCCCACTCACAGGGGGTAGTAACCTACGAGCAGTACTTC. It encodes CASSSHSQGVVTYEQYF.

The chain is built from TRBV2 and TRBJ1-2; 10 nucleotides match TRBD1. Germline lookup yields CDR1 SNHLY and CDR2 FYNNEI. The CDR3 has 14 residues. J was trimmed by 6 bases and V by 5 bases; bases with no gene match: 6. CDR3 nucleotide sequence: TGTGCCAGCAGTCGACAGGGGGCTAAGGATGGCTACACCTTC. Its translation is CASSRQGAKDGYTF.

The chain is built from TRBV7-8 and TRBJ2-7, with D tentatively TRBD1 (6 bases). Germline CDR1 reads SGHVS; CDR2 reads FQNEAQ. V lost 4 bases, J lost 4 bases, and 14 bases lay in between. CDR3 size: 14 residues. The DNA of the CDR3 is TGTGCCAGCAGCTACTTGCCAGGGGCGTACGAGCAGTACTTC. This sequence encodes CASSYLPGAYEQYF.

Only one count was recorded for this clone. The genes are TRBV7-2 and TRBJ1-5; D may be TRBD1 (5 bases). The CDR3 has 15 residues. The germline V and J ends were trimmed by 3 bases and 0 bases, with 9 bases remaining between them. In germline, CDR1 is SGHTA, CDR2 FQGNSA. The CDR3 sequence is CASSFWGDSNQPQHF. The CDR3 region has the DNA TGTGCCAGCAGCTTCTGGGGGGATAGCAATCAGCCCCAGCATTTT.

The chain combines TRBV5-1 with TRBJ1-5, with 7 bases matching TRBD1. The CDR3 length is 15 residues. J gave up 3 bases and V 7 bases, and 10 bases lay outside the gene matches. Germline values: CDR1 SGHRS, CDR2 YFSETQ. The CDR3 region is CASSQGNGANQPQHF. The CDR3, as DNA: TGCGCCAGCTCACAGGGGAATGGGGCCAATCAGCCCCAGCATTTT.

The gene calls are TRBV7-2 and TRBJ2-3; TRBD2 agrees at 9 bases. The V segment lost 1 base and the J segment 6 bases; nucleotides outside the gene matches: 5. The CDR3 covers 15 residues. Germline assignment: CDR1 SGHTA and CDR2 FQGNSA. CDR3 region: CASSLVLAGLDTQYF. The CDR3, as DNA: TGTGCCAGCAGCTTAGTTCTAGCGGGATTGGATACGCAGTATTTT.

The gene calls are TRBV4-1 and TRBJ1-1; unclear D gene. This CDR3 contains 15 residues. Trimming pared 3 bases from V and 0 bases from J, leaving 11 bases between. The germline CDR1 and CDR2 sequences are MGHRA and YSYEKL. The CDR3 reads CASSQREGVNTEAFF. The CDR3 DNA reads as TGCGCCAGCAGCCAGAGGGAGGGAGTGAACACTGAAGCTTTCTTT.

The genes are TRBV18 and TRBJ2-4, with D unresolved. Germline V gives CDR1 KGHSH, CDR2 LQKENI. This CDR3 is built from 14 residues. The germline V and J ends were trimmed by 3 bases and 0 bases, with 6 bases remaining between them. The CDR3 DNA follows: TGTGCCAGCTCACCCCTCGGAGCCAAAAACATTCAGTACTTC. This sequence encodes CASSPLGAKNIQYF.

The CDR3 here is CASRRDREGEQYF. The DNA of the CDR3 is TGTGCCAGCAGGAGGGACAGGGAGGGCGAGCAGTACTTC. The rearrangement uses TRBV7-2 and TRBJ2-7; 9 nucleotides agree with TRBD1. The CDR3 has 13 amino acids. V shed 6 bases and J 6 bases; nucleotides not matched to a gene: 6. Germline V gene data show CDR1 as SGHTA and CDR2 as FQGNSA.

This chain connects TRBV28 to TRBJ2-5, with D tentatively TRBD1 (5 bases). Germline V CDR1 and CDR2: MDHEN, SYDVKM. With 4 bases removed from V and 7 bases from J, the gap between germline ends came to 19 bases. The CDR3 is 15 residues long. CDR3 sequence reads: CASSSRVMPLWTQYF. In DNA form, the CDR3 reads TGTGCCAGCAGTTCCAGGGTAATGCCGTTATGGACCCAGTACTTC.

As regards this clone: This specimen includes other DNA sequences encoding the same CDR3. This CDR3 is CASSPLGLAGANEQFF. In nucleotides, the CDR3 is TGTGCCAGCTCACCCCTGGGACTAGCGGGAGCCAATGAGCAGTTCTTC. The chain is built from TRBV18 and TRBJ2-1; TRBD2 aligns across 14 bases. The J segment lost 6 bases and the V segment lost 3 bases, leaving 4 bases of the junction unmatched. The CDR3 spans 16 residues. Germline lookup yields CDR1 KGHSH and CDR2 LQKENI.